This T cell receptor beta chain was obtained from a study of identifying expanded T cells in peripheral blood (dated by TCRdb to the late 2010s). As for the study more broadly: Four technical replicates, made by sequencing separate aliquots from the same pool of genomic DNA, were compared pairwise.

TCRbeta CDR3 regions were profiled by bias-controlled multiplex PCR amplification of genomic DNA with the immunoSEQ Assay. Regarding the original processing steps: To quantify the absolute abundance of each unique TCRbeta CDR3 region, the sequences were collapsed and filtered. Two models were used to test differential abundance: a binomial model (Fisher-equivalent) and a beta-binomial model that adds time-dependent variance fitted from healthy donors. Clones with fewer than 5 combined templates were excluded, and clones with Benjamini-Hochberg FDR below 0.01 were called differentially abundant. In the beta-binomial model, variance was expressed as a function of the total template count across the two samples, in the form v = (b*log(k)+a)^2. TCRdb carries this immuneACCESS record with in-frame sequences only. Its versions omit some clonotypes, under half of them owing to an unresolved V gene in the studies checked, with the rest unexplained. D and trimming come from the DNA, and the V and J calls and clone size come from that table. The sample table lists 50,000 to 65,000 clones, about 85% of them with a count of one. The top ten hold 15% to 20% of the sample.

Trimming takes 7 bases off V and 5 bases off J; junction bases not matched to a gene: 5. The germline V gene (reference sequence) yields DFQATT for CDR1 and SNEGSKA for CDR2. The CDR3 sequence holds 11 residues, the cysteine and phenylalanine included. This entry keeps only the CDR3 DNA: 33 bases, framed from base 1. Results and caveats for the whole study, not just this receptor: In all healthy donors, the variance in clone template counts between samples taken roughly two weeks apart rose significantly as total template count increased. Across all healthy-donor time intervals, the beta-binomial model significantly lowered both the number of clones called differentially abundant and the false-positive rate. The authors expected biological variance in healthy repertoires might increase further over much longer intervals such as months to years. The binomial model flagged approximately 1.3 differentially abundant clones between technical replicates but 15 to 17 over around two weeks and about 19 over approximately 4 weeks.

As regards this clone: The antigen it recognizes is unknown. No qualities accompany the bases; no much larger clone lies one base away.

During the collection period, no infections or other immune events were recorded for the healthy donors. Healthy-donor blood repertoires served as a training cohort to calibrate time-dependent variance in a beta-binomial model of T-cell clone differential abundance. The training cohort was composed of approximately ten healthy donors, 3 female and 7 male. Donor ages ranged from roughly 29 to 64 years, with an average of 43 years. Whole blood from each healthy donor was obtained from a commercial supplier and was collected at three time points around 13 days apart. Genomic DNA was extracted from unsorted whole blood for immunosequencing.

The rearranged chain carries TRBV20-1 and TRBJ2-7; TRBD2 fits 7 bases in the junction. Sequencing was performed on blood. This TCR came from a person aged 18 to 70 in good health. The DNA is as follows: TGCAGTGTGACTAGCAAAAACGAGCAGTACTTC. This translates into CSVTSKNEQYF.